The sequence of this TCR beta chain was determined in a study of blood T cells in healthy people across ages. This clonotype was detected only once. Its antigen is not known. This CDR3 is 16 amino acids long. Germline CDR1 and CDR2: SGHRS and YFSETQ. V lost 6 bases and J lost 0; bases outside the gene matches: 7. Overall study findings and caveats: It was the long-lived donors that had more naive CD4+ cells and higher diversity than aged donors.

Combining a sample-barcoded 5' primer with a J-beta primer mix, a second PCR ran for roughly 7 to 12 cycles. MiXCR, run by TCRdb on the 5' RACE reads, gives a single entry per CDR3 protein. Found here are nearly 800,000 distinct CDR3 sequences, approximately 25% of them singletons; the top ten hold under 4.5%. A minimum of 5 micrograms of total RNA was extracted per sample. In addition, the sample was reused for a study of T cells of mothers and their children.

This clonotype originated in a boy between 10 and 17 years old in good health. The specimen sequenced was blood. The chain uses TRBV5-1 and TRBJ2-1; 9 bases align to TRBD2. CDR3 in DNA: TGCGCCAGCAACTCAGGGACTAGCAGCTCCTACAATGAGCAGTTCTTC. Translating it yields CASNSGTSSSYNEQFF.